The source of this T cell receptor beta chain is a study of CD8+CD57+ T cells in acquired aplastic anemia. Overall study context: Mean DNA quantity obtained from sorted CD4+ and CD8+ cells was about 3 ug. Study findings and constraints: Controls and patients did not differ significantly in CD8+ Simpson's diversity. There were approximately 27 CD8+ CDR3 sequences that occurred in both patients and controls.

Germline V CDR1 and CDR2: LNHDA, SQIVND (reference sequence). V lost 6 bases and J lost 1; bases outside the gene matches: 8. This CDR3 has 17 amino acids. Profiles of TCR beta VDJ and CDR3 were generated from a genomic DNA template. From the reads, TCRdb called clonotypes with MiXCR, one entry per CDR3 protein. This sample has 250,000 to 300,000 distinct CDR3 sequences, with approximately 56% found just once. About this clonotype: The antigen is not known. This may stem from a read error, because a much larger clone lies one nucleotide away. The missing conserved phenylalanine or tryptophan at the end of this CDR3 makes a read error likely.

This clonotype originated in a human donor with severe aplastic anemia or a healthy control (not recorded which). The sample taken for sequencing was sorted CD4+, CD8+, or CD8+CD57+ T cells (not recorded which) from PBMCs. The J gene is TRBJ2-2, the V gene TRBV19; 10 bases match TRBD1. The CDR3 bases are TGTGCCAGTAGCGGACAGGGGGTTCCCAAGAACACCGGGGAGCTGTTTCTT. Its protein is CASSGQGVPKNTGELFL.